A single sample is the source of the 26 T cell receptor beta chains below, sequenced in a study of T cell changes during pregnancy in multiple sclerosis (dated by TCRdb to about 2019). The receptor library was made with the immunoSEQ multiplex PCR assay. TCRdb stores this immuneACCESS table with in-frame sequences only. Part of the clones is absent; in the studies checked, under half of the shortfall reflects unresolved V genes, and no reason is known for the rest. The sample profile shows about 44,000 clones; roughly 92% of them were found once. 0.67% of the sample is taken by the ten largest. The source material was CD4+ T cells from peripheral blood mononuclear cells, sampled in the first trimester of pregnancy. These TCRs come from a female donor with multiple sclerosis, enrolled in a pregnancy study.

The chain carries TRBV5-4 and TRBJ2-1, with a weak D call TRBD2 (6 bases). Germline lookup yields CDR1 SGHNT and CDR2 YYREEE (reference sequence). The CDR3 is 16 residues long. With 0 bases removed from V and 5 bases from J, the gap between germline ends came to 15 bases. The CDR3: CASSLARVSGNNEQFF. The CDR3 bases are TGTGCCAGCAGCTTGGCCCGGGTTAGCGGCAACAATGAGCAGTTCTTC.

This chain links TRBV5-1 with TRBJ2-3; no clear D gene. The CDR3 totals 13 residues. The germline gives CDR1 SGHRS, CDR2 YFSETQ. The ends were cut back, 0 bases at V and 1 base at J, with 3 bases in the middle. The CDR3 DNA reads TGCGCCAGCAGCTTGGTAGGCACAGATACGCAGTATTTT. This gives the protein CASSLVGTDTQYF.

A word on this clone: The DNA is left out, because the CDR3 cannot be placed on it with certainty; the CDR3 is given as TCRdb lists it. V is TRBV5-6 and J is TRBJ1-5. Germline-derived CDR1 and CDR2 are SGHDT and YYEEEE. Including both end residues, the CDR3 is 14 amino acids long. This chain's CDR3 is CASSSSEGNQPQHF.

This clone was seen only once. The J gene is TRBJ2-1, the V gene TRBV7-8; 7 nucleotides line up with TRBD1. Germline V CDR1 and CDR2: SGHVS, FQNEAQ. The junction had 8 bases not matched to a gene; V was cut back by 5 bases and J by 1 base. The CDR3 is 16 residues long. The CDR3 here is CASSPLPGQSYNEQFF. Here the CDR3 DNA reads TGTGCCAGCAGCCCATTGCCGGGACAGTCCTACAATGAGCAGTTCTTC.

The CDR3 nucleotides read TGTGCCAGCAGTTTGGCGGGAGGTACCTACAATGAGCAGTTCTTC. Translated, it gives CASSLAGGTYNEQFF. The chain links TRBV27 to TRBJ2-1, with TRBD2 matching 8 bases. The ends lost 3 bases at V and 2 bases at J; junction bases unmatched: 3. Per germline, CDR1 MNHEY and CDR2 SMNVEV (reference sequence). The CDR3 runs to 15 residues.

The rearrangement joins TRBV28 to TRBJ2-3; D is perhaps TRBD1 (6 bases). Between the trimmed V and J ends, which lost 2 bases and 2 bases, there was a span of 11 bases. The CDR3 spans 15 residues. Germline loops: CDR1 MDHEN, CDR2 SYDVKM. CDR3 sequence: CASSLQGRLTDTQYF. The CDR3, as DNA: TGTGCCAGCAGTTTACAGGGGCGCCTCACAGATACGCAGTATTTT.

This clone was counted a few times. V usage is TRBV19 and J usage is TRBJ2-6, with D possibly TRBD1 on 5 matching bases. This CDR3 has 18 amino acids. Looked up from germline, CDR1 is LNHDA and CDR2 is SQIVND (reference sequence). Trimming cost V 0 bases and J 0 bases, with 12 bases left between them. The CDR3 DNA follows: TGTGCCAGTAGTATAGAAAGGGGCCCCTCCTCTGGGGCCAACGTCCTGACTTTC. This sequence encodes CASSIERGPSSGANVLTF.

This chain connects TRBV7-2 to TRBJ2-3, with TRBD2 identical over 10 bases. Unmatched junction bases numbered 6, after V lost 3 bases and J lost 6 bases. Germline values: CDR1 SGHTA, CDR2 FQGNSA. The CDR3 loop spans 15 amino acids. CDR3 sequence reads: CASSFSGRARDTQYF. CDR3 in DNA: TGTGCCAGCAGCTTCAGCGGGAGGGCCCGCGATACGCAGTATTTT.

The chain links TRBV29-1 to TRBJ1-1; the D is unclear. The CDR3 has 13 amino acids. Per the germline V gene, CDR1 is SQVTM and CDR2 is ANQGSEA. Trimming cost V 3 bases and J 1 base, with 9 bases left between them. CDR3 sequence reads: CSVDSPGNTEAFF. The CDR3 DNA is TGCAGCGTTGACTCCCCGGGGAACACTGAAGCTTTCTTT.

The CDR3 protein is CASSTRDRLYNEQFF. Written as DNA, the CDR3 is TGTGCCAGTAGTACCCGGGACAGGTTATACAATGAGCAGTTCTTC. The chain has TRBV19 and TRBJ2-1; 8 bases map to TRBD1. The CDR3 sequence is 15 residues long. V was clipped by 4 bases and J by 4 bases; unmatched bases: 6. The germline V gene encodes CDR1 LNHDA and CDR2 SQIVND (reference sequence).

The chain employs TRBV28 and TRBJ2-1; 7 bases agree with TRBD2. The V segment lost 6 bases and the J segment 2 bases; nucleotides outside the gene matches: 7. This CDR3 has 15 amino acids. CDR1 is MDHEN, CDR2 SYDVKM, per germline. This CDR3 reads CASRSGGRPYNEQFF. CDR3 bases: TGTGCCAGCAGATCTGGCGGGAGACCCTACAATGAGCAGTTCTTC. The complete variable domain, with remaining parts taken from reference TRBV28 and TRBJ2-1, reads DVKVTQSSRYLVKRTGEKVFLECVQDMDHENMFWYRQDPGLGLRLIYFSYDVKMKEKGDIPEGYSVSREKKERFSLILESASTNQTSMYLCASRSGGRPYNEQFFGPGTRLTVL.

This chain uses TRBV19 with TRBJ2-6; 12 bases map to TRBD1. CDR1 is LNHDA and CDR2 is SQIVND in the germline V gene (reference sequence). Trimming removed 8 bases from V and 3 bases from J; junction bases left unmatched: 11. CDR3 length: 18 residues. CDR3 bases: TGTGCCAGTTCGTTAGGGACAGGGGGCGCGAGTGGGGCCAACGTCCTGACTTTC. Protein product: CASSLGTGGASGANVLTF.

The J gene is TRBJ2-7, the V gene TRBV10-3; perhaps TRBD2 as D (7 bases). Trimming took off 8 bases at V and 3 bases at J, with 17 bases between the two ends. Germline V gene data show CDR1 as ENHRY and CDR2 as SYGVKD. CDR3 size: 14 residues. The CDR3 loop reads CAIARGGEVYEQYF. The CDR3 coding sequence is TGTGCCATCGCCCGAGGGGGGGAGGTCTACGAGCAGTACTTC.

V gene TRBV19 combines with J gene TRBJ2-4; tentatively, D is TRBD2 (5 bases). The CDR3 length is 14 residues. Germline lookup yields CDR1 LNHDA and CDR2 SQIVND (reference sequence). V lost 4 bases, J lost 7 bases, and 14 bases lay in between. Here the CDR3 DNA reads TGTGCCAGTAGTACCGGAGGTTTGTGGAACATTCAGTACTTC. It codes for CASSTGGLWNIQYF. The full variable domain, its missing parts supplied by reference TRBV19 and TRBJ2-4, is DGGITQSPKYLFRKEGQNVTLSCEQNLNHDAMYWYRQDPGQGLRLIYYSQIVNDFQKGDIAEGYSVSREKKESFPLTVTSAQKNPTAFYLCASSTGGLWNIQYFGAGTRLSVL.

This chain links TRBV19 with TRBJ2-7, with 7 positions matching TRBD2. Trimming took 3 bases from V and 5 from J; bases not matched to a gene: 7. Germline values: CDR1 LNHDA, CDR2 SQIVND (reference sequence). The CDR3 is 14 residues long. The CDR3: CASSIRGRGNEQYF. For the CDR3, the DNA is TGTGCCAGTAGTATCCGCGGGAGAGGAAACGAGCAGTACTTC.

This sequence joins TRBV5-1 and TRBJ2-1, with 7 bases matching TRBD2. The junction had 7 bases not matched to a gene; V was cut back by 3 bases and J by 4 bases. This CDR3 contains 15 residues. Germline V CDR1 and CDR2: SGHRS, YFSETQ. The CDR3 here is CASSSSGNPYNEQFF. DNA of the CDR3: TGCGCCAGCAGCTCCAGCGGGAACCCTTACAATGAGCAGTTCTTC.

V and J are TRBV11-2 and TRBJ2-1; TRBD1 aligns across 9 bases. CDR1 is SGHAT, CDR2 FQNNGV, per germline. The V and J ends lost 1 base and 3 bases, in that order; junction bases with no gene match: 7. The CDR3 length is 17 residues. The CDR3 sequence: CASSLVRGTGIYNEQFF. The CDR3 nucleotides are TGTGCCAGCAGCTTAGTTAGGGGGACAGGGATCTACAATGAGCAGTTCTTC.

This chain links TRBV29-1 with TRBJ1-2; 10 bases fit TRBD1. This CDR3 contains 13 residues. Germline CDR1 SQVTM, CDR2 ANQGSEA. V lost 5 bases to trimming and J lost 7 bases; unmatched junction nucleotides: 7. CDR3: CSVTRTGGTGYTF. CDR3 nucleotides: TGCAGCGTTACCAGGACAGGGGGAACTGGCTACACCTTC. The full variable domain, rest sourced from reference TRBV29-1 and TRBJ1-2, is SAVISQKPSRDICQRGTSLTIQCQVDSQVTMMFWYRQQPGQSLTLIATANQGSEATYESGFVIDKFPISRPNLTFSTLTVSNMSPEDSSIYLCSVTRTGGTGYTFGSGTRLTVV.

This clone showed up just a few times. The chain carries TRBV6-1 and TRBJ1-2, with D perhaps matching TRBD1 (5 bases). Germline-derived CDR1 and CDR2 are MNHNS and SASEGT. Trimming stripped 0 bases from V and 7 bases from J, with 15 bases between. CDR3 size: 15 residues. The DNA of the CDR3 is TGTGCCAGCAGTGAAGCGCATCTGGGGCAAGGTGGCTACACCTTC. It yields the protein CASSEAHLGQGGYTF.

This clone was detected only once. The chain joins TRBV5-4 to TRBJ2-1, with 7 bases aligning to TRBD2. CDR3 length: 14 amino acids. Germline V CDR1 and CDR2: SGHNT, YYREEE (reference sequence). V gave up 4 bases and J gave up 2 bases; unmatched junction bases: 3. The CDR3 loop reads CASSTGTTYNEQFF. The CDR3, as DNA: TGTGCCAGCAGCACCGGGACTACCTACAATGAGCAGTTCTTC.

CDR3 amino acids: CASRPRTSGPQETQYF. The CDR3 DNA reads TGTGCCAGCAGACCGAGGACTAGCGGGCCTCAAGAGACCCAGTACTTC. The chain is built from TRBV7-2 and TRBJ2-5; 11 nucleotides align to TRBD2. The CDR3 sequence is 16 residues long. Trimming removed 6 bases from V and 2 bases from J; junction bases left unmatched: 8. Per germline, CDR1 SGHTA and CDR2 FQGNSA.

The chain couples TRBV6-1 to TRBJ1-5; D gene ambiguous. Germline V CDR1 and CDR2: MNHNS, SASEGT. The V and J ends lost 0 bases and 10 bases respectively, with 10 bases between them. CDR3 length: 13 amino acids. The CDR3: CASSEAQSNPQHF. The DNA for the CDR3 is TGTGCCAGCAGTGAAGCTCAGTCCAACCCCCAGCATTTT.

This CDR3 reads CASSVAGASNTEAFF. The CDR3 region has the DNA TGTGCCAGTAGTGTCGCAGGGGCCTCGAACACTGAAGCTTTCTTT. The chain links TRBV19 to TRBJ1-1; tentative D call: TRBD1 (6 bases). Trimming removed 5 bases from V and 1 base from J, with 14 bases in between. The CDR3 is 15 residues long. Germline V gene data show CDR1 as LNHDA and CDR2 as SQIVND (reference sequence).

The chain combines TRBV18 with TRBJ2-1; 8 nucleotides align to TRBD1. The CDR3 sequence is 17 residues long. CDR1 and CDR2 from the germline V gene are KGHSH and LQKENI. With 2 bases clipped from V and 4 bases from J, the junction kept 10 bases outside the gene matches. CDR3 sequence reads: CASSPKATGDLYNEQFF. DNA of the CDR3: TGTGCCAGCTCACCAAAGGCGACAGGGGACTTATACAATGAGCAGTTCTTC.

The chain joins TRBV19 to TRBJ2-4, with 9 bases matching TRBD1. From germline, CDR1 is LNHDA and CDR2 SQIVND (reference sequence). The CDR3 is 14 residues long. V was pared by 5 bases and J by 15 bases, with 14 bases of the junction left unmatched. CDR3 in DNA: TGTGCCAGTAGTGCCGGGACAGGGACTGACCCTATGTACTTC. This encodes CASSAGTGTDPMYF.

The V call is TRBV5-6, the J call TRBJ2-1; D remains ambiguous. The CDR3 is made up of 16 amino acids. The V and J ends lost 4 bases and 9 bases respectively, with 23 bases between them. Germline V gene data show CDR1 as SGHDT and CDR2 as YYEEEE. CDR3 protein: CASSEFGLVRIGEQFF. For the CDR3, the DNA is TGTGCCAGCAGCGAGTTCGGTTTGGTTCGTATTGGTGAGCAGTTCTTC. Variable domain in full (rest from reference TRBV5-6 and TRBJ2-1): DAGVTQSPTHLIKTRGQQVTLRCSPKSGHDTVSWYQQALGQGPQFIFQYYEEEERQRGNFPDRFSGHQFPNYSSELNVNALLLGDSALYLCASSEFGLVRIGEQFFGPGTRLTVL.